This T cell receptor (beta chain) was recovered during a study of T cell changes during pregnancy in multiple sclerosis. The CDR3 extends over 17 amino acids. Germline V CDR1 and CDR2: MDHEN, SYDVKM. V shed 7 bases, J shed 8 bases, and the junction held 18 bases outside the gene matches. Repertoires were generated with immunoSEQ multiplex PCR, while TCRdb's copy carries only in-frame clones and drops some. The sample has roughly 76,000 clones; around nine tenths are singletons. The TCR sequence derives from a female donor with multiple sclerosis, enrolled in a pregnancy study. V usage is TRBV28 and J usage is TRBJ2-1; 9 bases match TRBD1. Sequencing was performed on CD4+ T cells from peripheral blood mononuclear cells, taken in the second trimester of pregnancy. For the CDR3, the DNA is TGTGCCAGCACTCCTTTAGTTTGGGACAGGGTGGGGCATGAGCAGTTCTTC. Protein: CASTPLVWDRVGHEQFF.